This TCR beta chain is drawn from a study of human T cells and chemical hapten exposure. Study-wide background: Patients, a majority of them female, were diagnosed with alopecia areata, totalis or universalis.

Germline V gene data show CDR1 as SGDLS and CDR2 as YYNGEE. The CDR3 length is 13 residues. The germline V and J ends were trimmed by 3 bases and 9 bases, with 15 bases remaining between them. As concerns this clonotype: Its antigen is still unknown.

The study's library attached unique molecular identifiers to single cDNA molecules. TCRdb itself ran the RACE reads through MiXCR, one entry per CDR3 protein. The data contain about 84,000 distinct CDR3 sequences, 10% to 12% of them singletons. Whole-study results and caveats: TCRs exceeding 1 in 1000 frequency stayed unchanged with DPC sensitization.

Specified time point: patch test 3, about 24 weeks after DPC sensitization. As for treatment: therapeutic diphenylcyclopropenone sensitization with weekly scalp DPC. J is TRBJ2-5 and V is TRBV9, with D possibly matching TRBD1 (5 bases). This receptor was identified in a woman aged 45-60 years with alopecia areata. Some clones in this sample may be carry-over from other donors' samples. This material consisted of whole blood, taken in connection with sensitization to the hapten diphenylcyclopropenone (DPC). This chain's CDR3 is CASSGVGKGAQYF. CDR3 DNA sequence: TGTGCCAGCAGCGGAGTGGGGAAAGGGGCCCAGTACTTC.